Below are 31 T cell receptor beta chains sequenced from a single sample in a study of T-cell reconstitution after alpha-beta-depleted transplantation in children. The TCRbeta library was prepared with unique molecular identifiers. MiXCR, applied by TCRdb to the PCR reads, yields one record per CDR3 protein. The data show under 300,000 distinct CDR3 sequences, about 9.6% seen once. The sample in question was PBMCs from the stem cell graft donor, obtained from the stem cell graft. The receptor set was obtained from a human donor who donated a stem cell graft to a child with SCID.

This clonotype has at least ten counts. The chain links TRBV12-3 or TRBV12-4 to TRBJ1-1; possible D gene TRBD1, 6 bases. The CDR3 length is 14 residues. Trimming shortened V by 4 bases and J by 8 bases, and 17 bases separated the two germline ends. CDR3 DNA: TGTGCCAGCAGTTCCCGCCGGGTCGGGGGCGAAGCTTTCTTT. It codes for CASSSRRVGGEAFF.

This clonotype was detected many times. This sequence joins TRBV6-5 and TRBJ1-5; 8 bases line up with TRBD1. This CDR3 region has 16 residues. CDR1 and CDR2 (germline): MNHEY, SVGAGI. V dropped 6 bases and J dropped 2; count of bases not matched to a gene: 9. The CDR3 loop reads CASRATGGQGNQPQHF. CDR3 DNA: TGTGCCAGCAGAGCTACAGGGGGACAAGGCAATCAGCCCCAGCATTTT.

This clonotype was counted at least ten times. The V gene is TRBV4-2, the J gene TRBJ2-2; weak D call: TRBD2 (6 bases). This CDR3 comprises 16 residues. The germline CDR1 and CDR2 sequences are LGHNA and YNFKEQ. V was pared by 8 bases and J by 1 base, with 17 bases between. This chain's CDR3 is CASGKGGSLNTGELFF. The CDR3 region has the DNA TGTGCCAGCGGGAAAGGAGGGTCCTTGAACACCGGGGAGCTGTTTTTT.

This clonotype was detected ten times or more. This chain joins TRBV9 and TRBJ1-6, with D perhaps TRBD1 (6 bases). The CDR3 length is 13 residues. V was pared by 4 bases and J by 10 bases, with 12 bases between. Germline CDR1 is SGDLS and CDR2 is YYNGEE. The CDR3 nucleotides read TGTGCCAGCAGCAGGGGGGAAGGATCACCCCTCCACTTT. This encodes CASSRGEGSPLHF.

Ten or more counts support this clonotype. This chain links TRBV5-1 with TRBJ2-2; 9 bases are a match to TRBD2. The CDR3 length is 16 residues. CDR1 and CDR2 (germline): SGHRS, YFSETQ. The junction had 7 bases not matched to a gene; V was cut back by 4 bases and J by 3 bases. The CDR3 region is CASSKGLARDTGELFF. The DNA for the CDR3 is TGCGCCAGCAGCAAGGGACTAGCTCGTGACACCGGGGAGCTGTTTTTT. Supplemented by reference TRBV5-1 and TRBJ2-2, the full variable domain reads KAGVTQTPRYLIKTRGQQVTLSCSPISGHRSVSWYQQTPGQGLQFLFEYFSETQRNKGNFPGRFSGRQFSNSRSEMNVSTLELGDSALYLCASSKGLARDTGELFFGEGSRLTVL.

This clonotype was observed many times. The chain uses TRBV3-1 and TRBJ2-3; TRBD2 agrees at 9 bases. The CDR3 is made up of 16 amino acids. With 4 bases clipped from V and 1 base from J, the junction kept 6 bases outside the gene matches. Germline CDR1 is LGHDT and CDR2 is YNNKEL (reference sequence). DNA of the CDR3: TGTGCCAGCAGCCTTCAGCGGGGGGCCCGCACAGATACGCAGTATTTT. It yields the protein CASSLQRGARTDTQYF.

On this clonotype: With a much larger clone just one base away, this may be a read error. The J gene is TRBJ2-5, the V gene TRBV5-1, with D perhaps being TRBD1 or TRBD2 (5 bases each). Trimming stripped 0 bases from V and 0 bases from J, with 12 bases between. The germline V gene has CDR1 SGHRS and CDR2 YFSETQ. The CDR3 sequence is 16 residues long. This chain's CDR3 is CASSLGGSSDQETQYF. Here the CDR3 DNA reads TGCGCCAGCAGCTTGGGGGGGTCGTCCGACCAAGAGACCCAGTACTTC.

In this sample, this clonotype turned up many times. The genes are TRBV20-1 and TRBJ1-1, with unresolved D. Germline V gives CDR1 DFQATT, CDR2 SNEGSKA (reference sequence). The CDR3 covers 15 residues. Trimming took 7 bases from V and 0 from J, leaving 18 bases between them. CDR3 loop: CSVSDRSSMNTEAFF. CDR3 nucleotide sequence: TGCAGTGTCTCGGATCGATCGAGCATGAACACTGAAGCTTTCTTT.

This clonotype was found many times. V and J are TRBV14 and TRBJ2-2; 8 bases agree with TRBD2. The CDR3 sequence is 18 residues long. Germline loops: CDR1 SGHDN, CDR2 FVKESK. V lost 0 bases, J lost 6 bases, and 12 bases stayed unmatched. The CDR3 region is CASSQDLTRGLAPGELFF. In DNA, the CDR3 is TGTGCCAGCAGCCAAGATCTGACCCGCGGACTAGCCCCCGGGGAGCTGTTTTTT.

This clonotype was detected a few times. The V call is TRBV20-1, the J call TRBJ2-3; 7 bases agree with TRBD1. V lost 5 bases and J lost 2; bases outside the gene matches: 10. This CDR3 is built from 15 residues. In germline, CDR1 is DFQATT, CDR2 SNEGSKA (reference sequence). The chain's CDR3 is CSAENRGQTTDTQYF. The CDR3 nucleotides read TGCAGTGCTGAAAACCGGGGACAGACCACAGATACGCAGTATTTT.

The chain uses TRBV4-1 and TRBJ1-3, with D maybe TRBD1 (5 bases). CDR1 is MGHRA and CDR2 is YSYEKL in the germline V gene. The CDR3 is 21 amino acids. V lost 1 base, J lost 5 bases, and 30 bases lay in between. CDR3 DNA: TGCGCCAGCAGCCAAGGACCCCTGGCAGGGAGCAGATCCCACGTCCGAAACACCATATATTTT. It codes for CASSQGPLAGSRSHVRNTIYF.

In this sample, this clonotype turned up many times. The chain carries TRBV2 and TRBJ1-5; tentative D call: TRBD1 (5 bases). Trimming removed 5 bases at V and 1 base at J, with 9 bases between. The germline gives CDR1 SNHLY, CDR2 FYNNEI. CDR3 length: 14 residues. CDR3 sequence reads: CASSLRDSNQPQHF. The CDR3 coding sequence is TGTGCCAGCAGTCTCCGGGACAGCAATCAGCCCCAGCATTTT.

There are many counts of this clonotype. The CDR3 loop reads CASSLRQGEDTQYF. The DNA for the CDR3 is TGCGCCAGCAGCTTGCGGCAGGGGGAGGATACGCAGTATTTT. The genes are TRBV5-1 and TRBJ2-3; 7 nucleotides match TRBD1. CDR3 size: 14 residues. CDR1 and CDR2 (germline): SGHRS, YFSETQ. J lost 6 bases, V lost 1 base, and 5 bases had no gene match. Full variable domain (remainder filled in from reference TRBV5-1 and TRBJ2-3): KAGVTQTPRYLIKTRGQQVTLSCSPISGHRSVSWYQQTPGQGLQFLFEYFSETQRNKGNFPGRFSGRQFSNSRSEMNVSTLELGDSALYLCASSLRQGEDTQYFGPGTRLTVL.

Ten or more counts support this clonotype. The genes are TRBV4-1 and TRBJ1-3; D call uncertain. V gave up 1 base and J gave up 7 bases, with 14 bases separating them. This CDR3 region has 15 residues. Germline V gene lookup returns CDR1 MGHRA and CDR2 YSYEKL. The CDR3 coding sequence is TGCGCCAGCAGCCAAGTTTCGATGTCGGCGAACACCATATATTTT. It yields the protein CASSQVSMSANTIYF.

J is TRBJ2-1 and V is TRBV15, with a possible D match to TRBD2 (6 bases). V gave up 5 bases and J gave up 4 bases, with 12 bases separating them. The germline V gene has CDR1 LNHNV and CDR2 YYDKDF (reference sequence). This CDR3 has 14 residues. CDR3 in amino acids: CATSVSGSYNEQFF. The CDR3 bases are TGTGCCACCAGCGTGAGCGGGTCTTACAATGAGCAGTTCTTC.

This clonotype was detected ten times or more. The CDR3 coding sequence is TGTGCCAGCAGCTTGGAACGATATGGAGCTTTCTTT. Protein sequence: CASSLERYGAFF. The rearrangement links TRBV5-6 to TRBJ1-1; D not resolved. This CDR3 region has 12 residues. The V gene lost 0 bases and the J gene lost 10 bases, with 10 bases spanning the gap. CDR1 SGHDT and CDR2 YYEEEE come from the germline V gene. The full variable domain, in which reference TRBV5-6 and TRBJ1-1 provide the parts outside the CDR3, is DAGVTQSPTHLIKTRGQQVTLRCSPKSGHDTVSWYQQALGQGPQFIFQYYEEEERQRGNFPDRFSGHQFPNYSSELNVNALLLGDSALYLCASSLERYGAFFGQGTRLTVV.

V is TRBV12-3 or TRBV12-4 and J is TRBJ2-5; D gene uncertain. Trimming pared 1 base from V and 13 bases from J, leaving 13 bases between. The CDR3 has 12 residues. The CDR3 loop reads CASSLVIPPRYF. As DNA, the CDR3 is TGTGCCAGCAGTTTAGTCATCCCTCCCCGGTACTTC.

This clonotype was seen many times. This chain uses TRBV7-2 with TRBJ1-1, with TRBD1 matching over 7 bases. The CDR3 totals 13 residues. Trimming removed 5 bases from V and 4 bases from J; junction bases left unmatched: 4. Per germline, CDR1 SGHTA and CDR2 FQGNSA. The CDR3 spells CASSQGTVTEAFF. CDR3 in DNA: TGTGCCAGCAGCCAAGGGACAGTCACTGAAGCTTTCTTT.

This clonotype was counted many times. This chain uses TRBV7-8 with TRBJ1-6; the D is unclear. Germline lookup yields CDR1 SGHVS and CDR2 FQNEAQ. The CDR3 totals 14 residues. Trimming cost V 5 bases and J 10 bases, with 15 bases left between them. CDR3 protein: CASSLRDFQSPLHF. CDR3 sequence (DNA): TGTGCCAGCAGCCTGAGGGATTTCCAGTCACCCCTCCACTTT. The variable domain in full, completed from reference TRBV7-8 and TRBJ1-6, reads GAGVSQSPRYKVAKRGQDVALRCDPISGHVSLFWYQQALGQGPEFLTYFQNEAQLDKSGLPSDRFFAERPEGSVSTLKIQRTQQEDSAVYLCASSLRDFQSPLHFGNGTRLTVT.

This clonotype was detected ten times or more. The V call is TRBV5-1, the J call TRBJ2-5; TRBD1 matches 10 bases. CDR3 size: 15 residues. Germline V gene data show CDR1 as SGHRS and CDR2 as YFSETQ. The V and J ends lost 2 bases and 2 bases, in that order; junction bases with no gene match: 3. DNA of the CDR3: TGCGCCAGCAGCTTTGGGACAGGGGTACAAGAGACCCAGTACTTC. It specifies CASSFGTGVQETQYF. Full variable domain (remainder filled in from reference TRBV5-1 and TRBJ2-5): KAGVTQTPRYLIKTRGQQVTLSCSPISGHRSVSWYQQTPGQGLQFLFEYFSETQRNKGNFPGRFSGRQFSNSRSEMNVSTLELGDSALYLCASSFGTGVQETQYFGPGTRLLVL.

This clonotype was detected many times. This chain connects TRBV27 to TRBJ2-3, with 8 nucleotides matching TRBD2. This CDR3 is built from 18 residues. V lost 1 base to trimming and J lost 6 bases; unmatched junction nucleotides: 15. Germline lookup yields CDR1 MNHEY and CDR2 SMNVEV (reference sequence). The CDR3 region is CASSLLPTSGEFSDTQYF. For the CDR3, the DNA is TGTGCCAGCAGTTTATTGCCTACTAGCGGAGAATTTTCGGATACGCAGTATTTT.

This clonotype was seen repeatedly, ten times or more. CDR3 sequence: CASSENPGPPGYGYTF. As DNA, the CDR3 is TGTGCCAGCAGTGAAAATCCGGGGCCCCCCGGCTATGGCTACACCTTC. This rearrangement joins TRBV2 to TRBJ1-2, with a possible D match to TRBD1 (5 bases). CDR3 length equals 16 residues. In germline, CDR1 is SNHLY, CDR2 FYNNEI. V shed 2 bases and J shed 4 bases, with 17 bases lying between them. The full variable domain, its missing parts supplied by reference TRBV2 and TRBJ1-2, is EPEVTQTPSHQVTQMGQEVILRCVPISNHLYFYWYRQILGQKVEFLVSFYNNEISEKSEIFDDQFSVERPDGSNFTLKIRSTKLEDSAMYFCASSENPGPPGYGYTFGSGTRLTVV.

To note about this clonotype: Given a much more abundant clone one base away, this may be a read error. This chain uses TRBV27 with TRBJ1-1; 9 bases agree with TRBD1. The germline V gene has CDR1 MNHEY and CDR2 SMNVEV (reference sequence). This CDR3 is built from 15 residues. CDR3 coding DNA: TGTGGCAGCAGACCCCCCAGGGGACAGGGCACTGAAGCTTTCTTT. It yields the protein CGSRPPRGQGTEAFF.

This clonotype occurred many times. The rearrangement joins TRBV20-1 to TRBJ2-1; 9 positions match TRBD1. Germline V gives CDR1 DFQATT, CDR2 SNEGSKA (reference sequence). Losses at the gene ends were 6 bases for V and 7 bases for J; bases not matched to a gene: 16. This CDR3 has 16 amino acids. In nucleotides, the CDR3 is TGCAGTGCCGTCGGACAGGGGAAAAGGGAAAGGAATGAGCAGTTCTTC. Translating it yields CSAVGQGKRERNEQFF.

The chain joins TRBV3-1 to TRBJ1-4; the D gene is possibly TRBD1 (6 bases). The CDR3 runs 17 residues. Germline V gene lookup returns CDR1 LGHDT and CDR2 YNNKEL (reference sequence). Deletions cut 7 bases from V and 2 bases from J, with 20 bases between. The CDR3 DNA sequence: TGTGCCAGCACCCCAGAAGGGGGATCGTCGACTAATGAAAAACTGTTTTTT. Its translation is CASTPEGGSSTNEKLFF.

This clonotype has at least ten counts. V gene TRBV12-3 or TRBV12-4 combines with J gene TRBJ1-1; 10 nucleotides match TRBD1. The CDR3 totals 14 residues. The ends lost 6 bases at V and 1 base at J; junction bases unmatched: 2. This CDR3 is CASRRQGANTEAFF. The CDR3 DNA follows: TGTGCCAGCAGGCGACAGGGGGCGAACACTGAAGCTTTCTTT.

This clonotype came up many times. The V gene is TRBV28, the J gene TRBJ2-3, with 8 bases identical to TRBD1. This CDR3 is built from 17 residues. The germline V gene has CDR1 MDHEN and CDR2 SYDVKM. V lost 5 bases, J lost 3 bases, and 13 bases stayed unmatched. In DNA, the CDR3 is TGTGCCAGCAGTACTGCCCCCGGGACAGGAATTACAGATACGCAGTATTTT. It yields the protein CASSTAPGTGITDTQYF.

This clonotype showed up many times. The chain recombines TRBV10-3 with TRBJ2-3; D call uncertain. This CDR3 spans 16 amino acids. Trimming took 3 bases from V and 0 from J, leaving 13 bases between them. Germline V gene data show CDR1 as ENHRY and CDR2 as SYGVKD. The CDR3 region has the DNA TGTGCCATCAGTGATTTTCCTTCAACTAGCACAGATACGCAGTATTTT. It is translated as CAISDFPSTSTDTQYF.

This clonotype occurred many times. This chain joins TRBV11-2 and TRBJ2-3, with 11 bases lining up with TRBD2. The germline V gene encodes CDR1 SGHAT and CDR2 FQNNGV. The CDR3 totals 19 residues. The junction had 12 bases not matched to a gene; V was cut back by 4 bases and J by 0 bases. The CDR3 DNA is TGTGCCAGCAGCTCCCGCGCTAGCGGGGGGTTGATCAGCACAGATACGCAGTATTTT. It is translated as CASSSRASGGLISTDTQYF.

This clonotype was detected many times. The chain recombines TRBV12-3 or TRBV12-4 with TRBJ1-1; D is ambiguous. The CDR3 is made up of 12 amino acids. Trimming cost V 3 bases and J 8 bases, with 10 bases left between them. The CDR3 spells CASSFSQGEAFF. CDR3 nucleotides: TGTGCCAGCAGTTTTTCCCAAGGAGAAGCTTTCTTT.

With regard to this clonotype: This may be a read error, as it is one base from a much larger clone. V usage is TRBV7-2 and J usage is TRBJ2-2; 10 nucleotides align to TRBD2. The CDR3 covers 15 residues. The germline gives CDR1 SGHTA, CDR2 FQGNSA. Unmatched junction bases numbered 6, after V lost 3 bases and J lost 8 bases. CDR3 protein: CASSFSGGLRGELFF. In DNA, the CDR3 is TGTGCCAGCAGCTTTAGCGGGGGGTTGAGAGGGGAGCTGTTTTTT.